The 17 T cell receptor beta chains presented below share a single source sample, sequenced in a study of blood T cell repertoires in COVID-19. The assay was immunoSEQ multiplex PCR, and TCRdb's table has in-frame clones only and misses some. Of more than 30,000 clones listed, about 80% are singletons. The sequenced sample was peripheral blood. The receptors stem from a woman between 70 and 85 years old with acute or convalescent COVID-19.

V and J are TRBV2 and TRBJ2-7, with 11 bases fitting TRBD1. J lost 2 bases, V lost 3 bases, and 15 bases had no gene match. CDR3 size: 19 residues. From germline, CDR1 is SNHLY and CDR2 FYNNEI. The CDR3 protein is CASSDKDRGLLRPAYEQYF. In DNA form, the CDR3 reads TGTGCCAGCAGTGACAAGGACAGGGGGCTTCTCCGCCCGGCCTACGAGCAGTACTTC.

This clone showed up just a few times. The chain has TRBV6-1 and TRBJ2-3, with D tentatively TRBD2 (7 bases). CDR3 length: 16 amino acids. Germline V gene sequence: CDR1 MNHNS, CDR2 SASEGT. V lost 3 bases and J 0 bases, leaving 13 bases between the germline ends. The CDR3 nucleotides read TGTGCCAGCAGTGACTTGAGGGGGGGGAGCACAGATACGCAGTATTTT. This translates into CASSDLRGGSTDTQYF.

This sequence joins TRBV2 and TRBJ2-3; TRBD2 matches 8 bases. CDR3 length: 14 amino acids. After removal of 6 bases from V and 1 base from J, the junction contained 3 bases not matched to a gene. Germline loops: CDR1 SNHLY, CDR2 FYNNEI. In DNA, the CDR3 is TGTGCCAGCAGGTTGACTAGCGGCACAGATACGCAGTATTTT. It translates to CASRLTSGTDTQYF. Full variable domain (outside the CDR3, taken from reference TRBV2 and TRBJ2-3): EPEVTQTPSHQVTQMGQEVILRCVPISNHLYFYWYRQILGQKVEFLVSFYNNEISEKSEIFDDQFSVERPDGSNFTLKIRSTKLEDSAMYFCASRLTSGTDTQYFGPGTRLTVL.

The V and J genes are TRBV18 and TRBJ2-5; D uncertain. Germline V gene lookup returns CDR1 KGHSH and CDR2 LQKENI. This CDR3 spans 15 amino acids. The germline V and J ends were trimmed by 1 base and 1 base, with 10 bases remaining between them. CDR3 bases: TGTGCCAGCTCACCACTAGATGGAGTCCAAGAGACCCAGTACTTC. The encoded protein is CASSPLDGVQETQYF.

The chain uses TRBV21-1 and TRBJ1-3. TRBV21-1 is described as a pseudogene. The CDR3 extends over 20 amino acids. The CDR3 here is CASSNHDVSCTPTGGNTIYF. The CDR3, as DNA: TGTGCCAGCAGCAACCATGACGTTAGTTGTACCCCGACGGGTGGAAACACCATATATTTT.

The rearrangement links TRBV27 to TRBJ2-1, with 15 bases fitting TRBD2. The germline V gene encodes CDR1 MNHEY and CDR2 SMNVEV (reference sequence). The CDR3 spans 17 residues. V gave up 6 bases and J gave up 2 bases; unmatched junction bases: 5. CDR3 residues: CASRRTSGRGPYNEQFF. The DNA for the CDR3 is TGTGCCAGCAGGAGGACTAGCGGGAGGGGCCCCTACAATGAGCAGTTCTTC.

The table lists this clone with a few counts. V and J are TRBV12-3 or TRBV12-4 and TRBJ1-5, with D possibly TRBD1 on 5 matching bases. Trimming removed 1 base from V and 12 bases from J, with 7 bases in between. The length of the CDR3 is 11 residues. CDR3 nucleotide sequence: TGTGCCAGCAGTTTAGGGGGCCTCCAGCATTTT. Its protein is CASSLGGLQHF.

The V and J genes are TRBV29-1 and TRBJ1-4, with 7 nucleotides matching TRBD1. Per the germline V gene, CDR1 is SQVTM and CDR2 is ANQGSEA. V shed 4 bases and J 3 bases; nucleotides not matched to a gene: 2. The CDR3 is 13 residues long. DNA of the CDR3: TGCAGCGTTGGGGACAGCCCTAATGAAAAACTGTTTTTT. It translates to CSVGDSPNEKLFF.

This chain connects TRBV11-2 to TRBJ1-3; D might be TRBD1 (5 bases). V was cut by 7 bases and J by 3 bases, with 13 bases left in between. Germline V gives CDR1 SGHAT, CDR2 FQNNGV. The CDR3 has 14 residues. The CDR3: CASNKPRDGNTIYF. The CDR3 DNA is TGTGCCAGCAACAAACCCAGGGATGGAAACACCATATATTTT.

CDR3 loop: CSVGAVGYTF. CDR3 in DNA: TGCAGCGTTGGCGCGGTTGGCTACACCTTC. V is TRBV29-1 and J is TRBJ1-2; D remains ambiguous. Germline CDR1 is SQVTM and CDR2 is ANQGSEA. Between the trimmed V and J ends, which lost 4 bases and 7 bases, there was a span of 7 bases. The CDR3 spans 10 residues.

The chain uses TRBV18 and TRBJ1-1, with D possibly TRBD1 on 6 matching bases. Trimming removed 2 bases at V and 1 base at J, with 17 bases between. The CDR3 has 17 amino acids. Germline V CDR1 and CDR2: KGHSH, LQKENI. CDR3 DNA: TGTGCCAGCTCACCAATATTAGGGGGATCGGGGAACACTGAAGCTTTCTTT. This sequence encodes CASSPILGGSGNTEAFF. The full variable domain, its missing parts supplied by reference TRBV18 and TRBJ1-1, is NAGVMQNPRHLVRRRGQEARLRCSPMKGHSHVYWYRQLPEEGLKFMVYLQKENIIDESGMPKERFSAEFPKEGPSILRIQQVVRGDSAAYFCASSPILGGSGNTEAFFGQGTRLTVV.

Here the CDR3 reads CASSLAGEGHEQYF. The DNA of the CDR3 is TGTGCCAGCAGTTTAGCGGGAGAAGGACACGAGCAGTACTTC. The V and J genes are TRBV28 and TRBJ2-7; TRBD2 matches at 7 bases. The ends lost 2 bases at V and 5 bases at J; junction bases unmatched: 6. Germline V gene sequence: CDR1 MDHEN, CDR2 SYDVKM. This CDR3 contains 14 residues. Combining the CDR3 with reference TRBV28 and TRBJ2-7 gives the whole variable domain DVKVTQSSRYLVKRTGEKVFLECVQDMDHENMFWYRQDPGLGLRLIYFSYDVKMKEKGDIPEGYSVSREKKERFSLILESASTNQTSMYLCASSLAGEGHEQYFGPGTRLTVT.

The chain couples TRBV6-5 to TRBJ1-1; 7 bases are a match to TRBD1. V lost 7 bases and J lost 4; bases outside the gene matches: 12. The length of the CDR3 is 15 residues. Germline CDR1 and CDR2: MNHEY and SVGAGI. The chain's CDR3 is CASTKATGLITEAFF. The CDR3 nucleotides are TGTGCCAGCACTAAGGCGACAGGGTTGATCACTGAAGCTTTCTTT.

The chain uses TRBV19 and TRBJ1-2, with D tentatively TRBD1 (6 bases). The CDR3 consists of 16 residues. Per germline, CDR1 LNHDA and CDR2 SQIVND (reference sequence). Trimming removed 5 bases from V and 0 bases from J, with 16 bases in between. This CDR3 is CASSPSGTLANYGYTF. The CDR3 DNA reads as TGTGCCAGTAGTCCCTCCGGGACACTTGCTAACTATGGCTACACCTTC.

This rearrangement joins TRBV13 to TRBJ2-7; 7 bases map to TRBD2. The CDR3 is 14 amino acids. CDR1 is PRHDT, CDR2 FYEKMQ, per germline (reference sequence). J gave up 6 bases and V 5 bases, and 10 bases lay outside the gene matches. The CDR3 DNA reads TGTGCCAGCAGCCTCACGCTGGGGGGGGGCGAGCAGTACTTC. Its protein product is CASSLTLGGGEQYF.

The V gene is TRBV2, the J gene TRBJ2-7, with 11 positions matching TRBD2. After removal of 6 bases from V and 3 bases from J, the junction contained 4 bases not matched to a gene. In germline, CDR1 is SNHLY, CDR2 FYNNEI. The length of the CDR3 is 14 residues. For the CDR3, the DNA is TGTGCCAGCAGCTATGGACTAGCGGGCTACGAGCAGTACTTC. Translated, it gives CASSYGLAGYEQYF.

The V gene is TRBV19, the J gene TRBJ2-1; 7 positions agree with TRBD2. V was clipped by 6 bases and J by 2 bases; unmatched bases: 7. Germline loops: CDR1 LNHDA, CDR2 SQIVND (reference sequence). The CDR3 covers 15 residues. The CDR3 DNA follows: TGTGCCAGTAGACAAGCGGGACTCCCCTACAATGAGCAGTTCTTC. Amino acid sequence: CASRQAGLPYNEQFF.